The following is a T cell receptor beta chain sequence with its context. Its antigen is still unknown. This entry is derived from a study of T cell responses to AZD1222 COVID-19 vaccine. Trimming pared 2 bases from V and 4 bases from J, leaving 14 bases between. The CDR3 is made up of 15 amino acids. Germline-derived CDR1 and CDR2 are SGHVS and FQNEAQ. Clones were read by immunoSEQ multiplex PCR, and TCRdb kept only the in-frame ones, dropping some. In the table there are around 130,000 clones, around 90% of which are singletons. Points from the study as a whole: It was only after the peak T cell response that any repertoires were sampled. Clonal diversity was possibly underestimated, and the donors were mostly white British, with more females. At 160-218 and 743-854, vaccine-associated CD4 TCRs were dominant, and they spanned spike.

This TCR was sampled from an adult who received the MenACWY meningococcal vaccine as a control. The source was peripheral blood, collected 28 days after the second dose of the MenACWY control vaccine. V is TRBV7-8 and J is TRBJ1-1; D is possibly TRBD1 (6 bases). CDR3 residues: CASSLFKSGATEAFF. The CDR3 DNA reads as TGTGCCAGCAGCTTATTTAAATCGGGGGCCACTGAAGCTTTCTTT.